This is a list of T cell receptor beta chains from one sample in a study of T cell responses to AZD1222 COVID-19 vaccine. The method was immunoSEQ multiplex PCR; TCRdb's version includes in-frame clones alone and lacks a portion of them. The sample shows some 150,000 clones, 80% to 95% of them seen only once. The sequencing used peripheral blood, collected on day 0 of MenACWY control vaccination. The source is an adult in good health. The CDR3 runs from the conserved cysteine through the conserved F or W. Each record gives: D gene, J gene, clone size, V gene, CDR3 protein, CDR3 DNA. The D gene is left open where the match is weak. Size is omitted from some rows. Given values are once, few, many or a class for expanded clones.

.	TRBJ2-2	.	TRBV9	CASSVVKSGSTGELFF	TGTGCCAGCAGCGTAGTGAAGTCGGGGAGCACCGGGGAGCTGTTTTTT
.	TRBJ1-3	once	TRBV18	CASSPQGPGNTIYF	TGTGCCAGCTCACCACAGGGTCCTGGAAACACCATATATTTT
TRBD1	TRBJ2-7	few	TRBV5-1	CASSSPGTGYYEQYF	TGCGCCAGCAGCTCCCCCGGGACAGGGTACTACGAGCAGTACTTC
TRBD1	TRBJ2-7	.	TRBV5-1	CASSAGTEGDEQYF	TGCGCCAGCAGCGCCGGGACAGAGGGAGACGAGCAGTACTTC
.	TRBJ2-5	.	TRBV25-1	CASSAQETQYF	TGTGCCAGCAGTGCTCAGGAGACCCAGTACTTC
.	TRBJ1-1	.	TRBV7-3	CASSLAGREIAEAFF	TGTGCCAGCAGCTTGGCAGGGCGGGAAATCGCTGAAGCTTTCTTT
.	TRBJ1-5	.	TRBV11-2	CASSAAGRNQPQHF	TGTGCCAGCAGCGCAGCGGGTCGCAATCAGCCCCAGCATTTT
.	TRBJ1-5	once	TRBV6-1	CASSEVGGTVNQPQHF	TGTGCCAGCAGTGAAGTAGGGGGAACAGTCAATCAGCCCCAGCATTTT
.	TRBJ1-4	.	TRBV7-9	CASSSGRGDHEKLFF	TGTGCCAGCAGCTCGGGTAGGGGGGACCACGAAAAACTGTTTTTT
.	TRBJ2-7	.	TRBV10-1	CASSASALYEQYF	TGCGCCAGCAGTGCCTCAGCGCTGTACGAGCAGTACTTC
.	TRBJ2-1	.	TRBV21-1	CASSGAGRFYNEQFF	TGTGCCAGCAGCGGTGCGGGACGCTTCTACAATGAGCAGTTCTTC
.	TRBJ2-3	.	TRBV27	CASTLQGLRTDTQYF	TGTGCCAGCACTCTTCAGGGGTTGAGGACAGATACGCAGTATTTT
.	TRBJ2-1	.	TRBV7-2	CASSSDLRSYNEQFF	TGTGCCAGCAGCAGCGACTTGCGGTCCTACAATGAGCAGTTCTTC
.	TRBJ1-1	.	TRBV2	CATSPLPNTEAFF	TGTGCCACTTCCCCACTTCCGAACACTGAAGCTTTCTTT
.	TRBJ1-3	.	TRBV4-1	CASSHLGNTIYF	TGCGCCAGCAGCCACCTCGGAAACACCATATATTTT
TRBD1	TRBJ1-1	.	TRBV19	CASSIGQQGKGTEAFF	TGTGCCAGTAGTATCGGCCAACAGGGGAAGGGCACTGAAGCTTTCTTT
TRBD2	TRBJ2-3	.	TRBV7-7	CASSPGLANTDTQYF	TGTGCCAGCAGCCCTGGACTAGCGAACACAGATACGCAGTATTTT
.	TRBJ2-7	.	TRBV10-3	CAISESGGALEQYF	TGTGCCATCAGTGAAAGTGGGGGAGCCCTGGAGCAGTACTTC
.	TRBJ2-3	.	TRBV29-1	CSVDGNTDTQYF	TGCAGCGTTGACGGGAACACAGATACGCAGTATTTT
.	TRBJ2-3	.	TRBV5-1	CASSMTSSGTDTQYF	TGCGCCAGCAGCATGACCTCTAGCGGCACAGATACGCAGTATTTT
.	TRBJ1-3	.	TRBV9	CASSVGAGTQTLSSGNTIYF	TGTGCCAGCAGCGTAGGGGCCGGGACTCAAACGCTCAGCTCTGGAAACACCATATATTTT
TRBD2	TRBJ2-1	once	TRBV7-3	CASSTGGVSYNEQFF	TGTGCCAGCAGTACCGGGGGGGTATCCTACAATGAGCAGTTCTTC
.	TRBJ2-1	once	TRBV21-1	CASRYRGEGHEQFF	TGTGCCAGCAGGTATAGGGGGGAGGGTCATGAGCAGTTCTTC
.	TRBJ1-2	.	TRBV12-3/TRBV12-4	CASRSPGHYGYTF	TGTGCCAGCAGATCGCCGGGACACTATGGCTACACCTTC
.	TRBJ1-1	.	TRBV27	CASSLDMRNSHTEAFF	TGTGCCAGCAGTTTAGATATGCGGAATTCGCACACTGAAGCTTTCTTT
.	TRBJ1-2	.	TRBV3-1/TRBV3-2	CASSHRQTNYGYTF	TGTGCCAGCAGCCATCGACAGACAAACTATGGCTACACCTTC
.	TRBJ1-6	once	TRBV6-5	CASSYSEDRTPLHF	TGTGCCAGCAGTTACTCGGAGGACAGAACACCCCTCCACTTT
.	TRBJ2-7	few	TRBV7-2	CASSKSYEQYF	TGTGCCAGCAGCAAGAGCTACGAGCAGTACTTC
.	TRBJ1-1	.	TRBV6-5	CATPGPINGMEAFF	TGTGCCACACCTGGACCTATTAACGGCATGGAAGCTTTCTTT
TRBD1	TRBJ1-5	once	TRBV19	CATSGTDYNQPQHF	TGTGCCACCAGCGGGACAGACTACAATCAGCCCCAGCATTTT